This T cell receptor (beta chain) comes out of a study of molecular identifiers for immune sequencing clone quantification. Findings and limits, study-wide: Clones of above 20 RNA copies carried over 97% of effector molecules; in naive cells they carried under 1%.

Bulk TCR libraries were made with methods that had been previously described and with listed TCR primers. A single record per CDR3 protein comes from TCRdb applying MiXCR to the PCR reads. The sample holds 350,000 or so distinct CDR3 sequences, around 21% seen once. Investigators produced naive CD8 libraries from about 21,000 to 970,000 sorted cells, drawing on 10%, 30% or 50% RNA. The CD8+CD4-CCR7+CD45RA+ phenotype defined the sorted naive CD8 T cells. This clonotype appeared many times. Its target is unknown. The CDR3 totals 11 residues. The germline V gene has CDR1 SGHVS and CDR2 FQNEAQ. The V end was cut by 3 bases, the J end by 5 bases, with 4 bases between.

This sequence joins TRBV7-8 and TRBJ2-5; D not certain. Sequenced sample: naive CD8+ T cells from blood, with Jurkat cell RNA spiked in. Subset of the sample: FACS-sorted CD8+CD4-CCR7+CD45RA+ naive T cells. This TCR was sampled from a human donor in good health. Some libraries in this study had Jurkat cell RNA spiked in. The chain's CDR3 is CASSLPETQYF. In DNA, the CDR3 is TGTGCCAGCAGCTTGCCGGAGACCCAGTACTTC.